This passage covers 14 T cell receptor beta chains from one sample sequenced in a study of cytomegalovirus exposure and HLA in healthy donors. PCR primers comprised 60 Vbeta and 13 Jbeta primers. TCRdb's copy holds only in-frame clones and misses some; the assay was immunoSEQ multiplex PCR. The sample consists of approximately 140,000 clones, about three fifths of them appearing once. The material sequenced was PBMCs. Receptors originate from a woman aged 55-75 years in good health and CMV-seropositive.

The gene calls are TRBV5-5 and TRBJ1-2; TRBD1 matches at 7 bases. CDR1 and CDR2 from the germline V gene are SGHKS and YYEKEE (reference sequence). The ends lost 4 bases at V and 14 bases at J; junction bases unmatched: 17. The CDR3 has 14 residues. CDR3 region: CASSISLVTGTDTF. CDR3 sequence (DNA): TGTGCCAGCAGCATATCACTGGTGACAGGGACGGATACCTTC.

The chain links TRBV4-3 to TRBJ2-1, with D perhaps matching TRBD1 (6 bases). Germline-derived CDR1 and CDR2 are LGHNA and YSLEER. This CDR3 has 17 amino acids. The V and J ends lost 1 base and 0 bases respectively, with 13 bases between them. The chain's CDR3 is CASSQGPGGGSYNEQFF. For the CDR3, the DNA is TGCGCCAGCAGCCAAGGTCCTGGGGGCGGCTCCTACAATGAGCAGTTCTTC.

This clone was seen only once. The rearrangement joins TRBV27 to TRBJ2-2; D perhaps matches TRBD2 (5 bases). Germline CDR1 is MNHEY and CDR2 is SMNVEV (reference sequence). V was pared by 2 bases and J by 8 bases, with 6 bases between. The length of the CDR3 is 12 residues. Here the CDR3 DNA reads TGTGCCAGCAGTTTAGGCGGGGGGGAGCTGTTTTTT. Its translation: CASSLGGGELFF.

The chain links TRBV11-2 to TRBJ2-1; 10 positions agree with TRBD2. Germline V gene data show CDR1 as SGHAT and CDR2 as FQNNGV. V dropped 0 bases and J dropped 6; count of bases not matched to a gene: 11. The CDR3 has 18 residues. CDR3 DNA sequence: TGTGCCAGCAGCTTAGATCAAGCAGCGGGAGGGCCCAGCAATGAGCAGTTCTTC. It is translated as CASSLDQAAGGPSNEQFF.

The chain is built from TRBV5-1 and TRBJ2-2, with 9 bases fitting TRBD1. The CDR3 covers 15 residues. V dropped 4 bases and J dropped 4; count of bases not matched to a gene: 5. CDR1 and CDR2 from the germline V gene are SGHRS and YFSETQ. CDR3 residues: CASSQGQGSTGELFF. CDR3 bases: TGCGCCAGCAGCCAAGGACAGGGGTCCACCGGGGAGCTGTTTTTT.

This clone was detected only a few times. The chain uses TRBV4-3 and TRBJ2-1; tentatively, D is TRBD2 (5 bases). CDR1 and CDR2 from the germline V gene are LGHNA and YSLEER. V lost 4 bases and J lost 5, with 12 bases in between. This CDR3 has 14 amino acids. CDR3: CASSLGLENNEQFF. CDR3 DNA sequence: TGCGCCAGCAGCCTCGGACTGGAAAACAATGAGCAGTTCTTC.

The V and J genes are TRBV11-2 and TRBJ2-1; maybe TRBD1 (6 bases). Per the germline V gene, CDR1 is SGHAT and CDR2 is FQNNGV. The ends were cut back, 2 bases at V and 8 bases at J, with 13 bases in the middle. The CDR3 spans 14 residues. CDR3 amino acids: CASSLFAGVDEQFF. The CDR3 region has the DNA TGTGCCAGCAGCTTATTCGCAGGGGTCGATGAGCAGTTCTTC.

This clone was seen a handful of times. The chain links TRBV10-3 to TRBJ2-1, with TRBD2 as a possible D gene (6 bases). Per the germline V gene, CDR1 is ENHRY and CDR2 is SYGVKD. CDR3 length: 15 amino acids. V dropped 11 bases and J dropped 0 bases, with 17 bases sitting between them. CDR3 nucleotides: TGTGCCGCCGAAGGGACTTCGAGCTCCTACAATGAGCAGTTCTTC. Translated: CAAEGTSSSYNEQFF.

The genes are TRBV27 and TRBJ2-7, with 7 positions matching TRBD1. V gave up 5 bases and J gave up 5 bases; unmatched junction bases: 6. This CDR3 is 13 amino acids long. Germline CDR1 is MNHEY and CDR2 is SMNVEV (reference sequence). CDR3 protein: CASSRTGSNEQYF. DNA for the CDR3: TGTGCCAGCAGTAGGACAGGAAGCAACGAGCAGTACTTC.

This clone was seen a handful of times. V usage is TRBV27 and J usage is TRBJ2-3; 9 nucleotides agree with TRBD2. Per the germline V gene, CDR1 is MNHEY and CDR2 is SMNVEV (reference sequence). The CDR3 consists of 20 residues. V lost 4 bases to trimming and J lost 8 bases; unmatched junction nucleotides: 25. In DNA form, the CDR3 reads TGTGCCAGCAGTTCCTCGGGAGACAGATACGCAGTATTGCGGGGGGGTACGCAGTATTTT. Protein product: CASSSSGDRYAVLRGGTQYF.

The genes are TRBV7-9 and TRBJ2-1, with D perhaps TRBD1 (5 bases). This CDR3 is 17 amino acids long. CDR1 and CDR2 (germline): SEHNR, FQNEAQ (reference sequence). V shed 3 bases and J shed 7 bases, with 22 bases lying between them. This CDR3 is CASSFGMGRKLGNEQFF. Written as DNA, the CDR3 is TGTGCCAGCAGCTTTGGGATGGGGCGAAAACTCGGGAATGAGCAGTTCTTC.

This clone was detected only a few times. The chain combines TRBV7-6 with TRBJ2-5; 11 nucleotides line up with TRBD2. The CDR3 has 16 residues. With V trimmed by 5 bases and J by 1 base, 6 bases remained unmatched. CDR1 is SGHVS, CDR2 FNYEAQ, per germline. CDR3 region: CASSQGLAAIQETQYF. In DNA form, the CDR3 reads TGTGCCAGCAGCCAGGGACTAGCGGCCATCCAAGAGACCCAGTACTTC.

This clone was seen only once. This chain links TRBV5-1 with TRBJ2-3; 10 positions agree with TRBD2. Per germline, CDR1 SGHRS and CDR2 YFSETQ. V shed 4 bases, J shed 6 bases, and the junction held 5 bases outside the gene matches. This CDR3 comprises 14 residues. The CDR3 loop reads CASSPGLAVDTQYF. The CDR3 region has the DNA TGCGCCAGCAGCCCAGGACTAGCGGTGGATACGCAGTATTTT.

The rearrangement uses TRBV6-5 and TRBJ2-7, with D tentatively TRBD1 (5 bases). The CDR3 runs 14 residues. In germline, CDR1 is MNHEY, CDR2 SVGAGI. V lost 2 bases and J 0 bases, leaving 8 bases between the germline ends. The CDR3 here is CASSYARGSYEQYF. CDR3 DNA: TGTGCCAGCAGTTACGCTAGGGGCTCCTACGAGCAGTACTTC.